These 10 T cell receptor beta chains were sequenced from one sample in a study of T cell responses to AZD1222 COVID-19 vaccine. Here immunoSEQ multiplex PCR was the method, and the copy in TCRdb shows in-frame clones only, minus some. The sample has 90,000 to 150,000 clones; about nine tenths are singletons. The starting material was peripheral blood, obtained 28 days after the second AZD1222 dose. Receptors were obtained from an adult who received the AZD1222 COVID-19 vaccine.

The V gene is TRBV18, the J gene TRBJ1-2; TRBD1 agrees at 8 bases. Trimming removed 3 bases from V and 8 bases from J; junction bases left unmatched: 5. Germline values: CDR1 KGHSH, CDR2 LQKENI. This CDR3 region has 13 residues. For the CDR3, the DNA is TGTGCCAGCTCACCGCAGGGGGCTCGGGGCTACACCTTC. Translated, it gives CASSPQGARGYTF.

The chain combines TRBV5-4 with TRBJ1-6; 9 positions match TRBD1. Germline lookup yields CDR1 SGHNT and CDR2 YYREEE (reference sequence). This CDR3 is built from 15 residues. V lost 3 bases and J lost 7; bases outside the gene matches: 5. CDR3: CASSSGQGGNSPLHF. The CDR3 DNA follows: TGTGCCAGCAGCTCGGGACAGGGAGGAAATTCACCCCTCCACTTT.

The V call is TRBV5-8, the J call TRBJ2-5; 9 nucleotides agree with TRBD1. The CDR3 length is 16 residues. After removal of 4 bases from V and 5 bases from J, the junction contained 12 bases not matched to a gene. Germline V gives CDR1 SGHTS, CDR2 YDEGEE. The CDR3 loop reads CASSPGTGYEVETQYF. In nucleotides, the CDR3 is TGTGCCAGCAGCCCCGGGACAGGGTATGAGGTGGAGACCCAGTACTTC.

The chain links TRBV4-2 to TRBJ1-5, with D perhaps TRBD1 (5 bases). The germline V gene encodes CDR1 LGHNA and CDR2 YNFKEQ. The V and J ends lost 1 base and 0 bases respectively, with 13 bases between them. This CDR3 has 17 residues. The CDR3 bases are TGTGCCAGCAGCCAAGTGAAGGGGCAGGTTAGCAATCAGCCCCAGCATTTT. It yields the protein CASSQVKGQVSNQPQHF.

This clone was counted once. This chain uses TRBV1 with TRBJ2-3; the D segment call TRBD2 is taken from the table without a DNA check. TRBV1 is deemed a pseudogene. The CDR3 totals 16 residues. The CDR3 region has the DNA TGCACCAGCAGCCTCAAGCGGGGGGAAAGCACAGATACGCAGTATTTT. This codes for CTSSLKRGESTDTQYF.

V usage is TRBV19 and J usage is TRBJ2-3; 12 bases are a match to TRBD2. The ends lost 2 bases at V and 1 base at J; junction bases unmatched: 1. CDR3 size: 16 residues. Per germline, CDR1 LNHDA and CDR2 SQIVND (reference sequence). Here the CDR3 DNA reads TGTGCCAGTAGTATACGACTAGCGGGGGGCACAGATACGCAGTATTTT. It codes for CASSIRLAGGTDTQYF.

The rearrangement links TRBV3-1 (or the pseudogene TRBV3-2) to TRBJ2-1; 9 nucleotides align to TRBD2. The CDR3 spans 15 residues. Germline V gene sequence: CDR1 LGHDT, CDR2 YNNKEL (reference sequence). V lost 0 bases to trimming and J lost 4 bases; unmatched junction nucleotides: 1. The CDR3 sequence: CASSQDAGGYNEQFF. CDR3 DNA: TGTGCCAGCAGCCAAGATGCGGGGGGGTACAATGAGCAGTTCTTC.

The chain recombines TRBV6-5 with TRBJ1-1; 7 bases line up with TRBD1. Germline assignment: CDR1 MNHEY and CDR2 SVGAGI. The CDR3 consists of 13 residues. V lost 4 bases to trimming and J lost 8 bases; unmatched junction nucleotides: 7. The CDR3 here is CASSSREGAEAFF. CDR3 sequence (DNA): TGTGCCAGCAGTTCCCGGGAGGGGGCGGAAGCTTTCTTT.

The CDR3 protein is CASSLDRGPPGELFF. Here the CDR3 DNA reads TGTGCCAGCAGCTTGGACAGGGGGCCCCCCGGGGAGCTGTTTTTT. The chain joins TRBV5-5 to TRBJ2-2; 9 bases match TRBD1. J lost 6 bases, V lost 0 bases, and 3 bases had no gene match. This CDR3 region has 15 residues. CDR1 and CDR2 (germline): SGHKS, YYEKEE (reference sequence).

This clone occurred once. The chain couples TRBV2 to TRBJ1-1; perhaps TRBD1 as D (5 bases). The germline V gene encodes CDR1 SNHLY and CDR2 FYNNEI. This CDR3 has 14 residues. V was shortened by 3 bases and J by 4 bases, with 12 bases between the two germline ends. Here the CDR3 reads CASSDNRGVTEAFF. DNA for the CDR3: TGTGCCAGCAGTGATAATAGGGGCGTCACTGAAGCTTTCTTT.